The 20 T cell receptor beta chains listed next were all sequenced from one sample in a study of blood T cell repertoires in COVID-19. Measured with immunoSEQ multiplex PCR; TCRdb has only the in-frame clones, and not every one. The sample lists roughly 140,000 clones; 81% were seen once. The sample taken for sequencing was peripheral blood. Receptors originate from a human donor in a cohort sampled during active COVID-19.

J is TRBJ2-4 and V is TRBV3-1 (or the pseudogene TRBV3-2); TRBD2 matches 7 bases. This CDR3 has 17 amino acids. J was trimmed by 0 bases and V by 0 bases; bases with no gene match: 5. The germline V gene encodes CDR1 LGHDT and CDR2 YNNKEL (reference sequence). The CDR3 is CASSQERLASAKNIQYF. In DNA, the CDR3 is TGTGCCAGCAGCCAAGAACGACTAGCATCAGCCAAAAACATTCAGTACTTC.

J is TRBJ2-5 and V is TRBV28; TRBD1 matches at 11 bases. Germline V gene sequence: CDR1 MDHEN, CDR2 SYDVKM. The CDR3 covers 15 residues. J lost 6 bases, V lost 5 bases, and 8 bases had no gene match. The CDR3 DNA sequence: TGTGCCAGCAGTCAAGGAGGGACAGGGGGACAGACCCAGTACTTC. It yields the protein CASSQGGTGGQTQYF.

The J gene is TRBJ2-4, the V gene TRBV7-2; TRBD2 aligns across 12 bases. This CDR3 region has 16 residues. Germline CDR1 and CDR2: SGHTA and FQGNSA. V lost 1 base, J lost 10 bases, and 8 bases stayed unmatched. For the CDR3, the DNA is TGTGCCAGCAGCTTAGGGGGACTAGCGGGCCAGGTGATTCAGTACTTC. It yields the protein CASSLGGLAGQVIQYF.

This chain uses TRBV7-6 with TRBJ2-3; TRBD2 agrees at 8 bases. The CDR3 is 14 amino acids. The germline V gene encodes CDR1 SGHVS and CDR2 FNYEAQ. V lost 5 bases, J lost 3 bases, and 4 bases stayed unmatched. CDR3 sequence: CASSPGLATDTQYF. CDR3 DNA: TGTGCCAGCAGCCCAGGACTAGCTACAGATACGCAGTATTTT. Full variable domain (remainder filled in from reference TRBV7-6 and TRBJ2-3): GAGVSQSPRYKVTKRGQDVALRCDPISGHVSLYWYRQALGQGPEFLTYFNYEAQQDKSGLPNDRFSAERPEGSISTLTIQRTEQRDSAMYRCASSPGLATDTQYFGPGTRLTVL.

This chain joins TRBV7-9 and TRBJ2-1; weak D call: TRBD1 (5 bases). The CDR3 totals 15 residues. Germline CDR1 and CDR2: SEHNR and FQNEAQ (reference sequence). Trimming removed 3 bases at V and 0 bases at J, with 9 bases between. CDR3 nucleotides: TGTGCCAGCAGCTTCCGACAGAGCTCCTACAATGAGCAGTTCTTC. Its translation is CASSFRQSSYNEQFF.

To note about this clone: Other DNA sequences from this sample encode an identical CDR3 as well. J is TRBJ2-7 and V is TRBV19; no clear D. The CDR3 length is 13 residues. Germline CDR1 LNHDA, CDR2 SQIVND (reference sequence). The V gene lost 1 base and the J gene lost 3 bases, with 7 bases spanning the gap. The DNA of the CDR3 is TGTGCCAGTAGTATAGCGGGTGGCTACGAGCAGTACTTC. This sequence encodes CASSIAGGYEQYF. The whole variable domain, remainder taken from reference TRBV19 and TRBJ2-7, is DGGITQSPKYLFRKEGQNVTLSCEQNLNHDAMYWYRQDPGQGLRLIYYSQIVNDFQKGDIAEGYSVSREKKESFPLTVTSAQKNPTAFYLCASSIAGGYEQYFGPGTRLTVT.

This clone was seen at least ten times. The genes are TRBV6-6 and TRBJ2-7; 11 positions match TRBD1. CDR1 and CDR2 from the germline V gene are MNHNY and SVGAGI (reference sequence). The CDR3 sequence is 15 residues long. V gave up 2 bases and J gave up 4 bases; unmatched junction bases: 4. CDR3 coding DNA: TGTGCCAGCAGTTACGGGACAGGGGGAAAGTACGAGCAGTACTTC. It encodes CASSYGTGGKYEQYF.

V gene TRBV6-2 or TRBV6-3 combines with J gene TRBJ2-4; maybe TRBD1 (6 bases). This CDR3 comprises 17 residues. Trimming pared 0 bases from V and 6 bases from J, leaving 18 bases between. Germline CDR1 and CDR2: MNHEY and SVGEGT. The CDR3 bases are TGTGCCAGCAGTTACTCTTCAGTACAGGGCGGTGTAAACATTCAGTACTTC. Its translation is CASSYSSVQGGVNIQYF.

This clone has a single count. The chain has TRBV6-5 and TRBJ2-7; TRBD1 matches at 7 bases. The CDR3 is 14 residues long. Per germline, CDR1 MNHEY and CDR2 SVGAGI. The junction had 5 bases not matched to a gene; V was cut back by 3 bases and J by 3 bases. CDR3 nucleotide sequence: TGTGCCAGCAGTTATAGGGGACAGAACTACGAGCAGTACTTC. Its translation: CASSYRGQNYEQYF.

This clone was seen more than once but under ten times. The rearrangement joins TRBV5-6 to TRBJ1-2; 7 bases agree with TRBD1. V shed 3 bases, J shed 7 bases, and the junction held 6 bases outside the gene matches. Germline V gives CDR1 SGHDT, CDR2 YYEEEE. The CDR3 spans 13 residues. The CDR3 spells CASSYDRASGYTF. In nucleotides, the CDR3 is TGTGCCAGCAGCTACGACAGGGCAAGTGGCTACACCTTC. Based on the CDR3 plus reference TRBV5-6 and TRBJ1-2, the full variable domain is DAGVTQSPTHLIKTRGQQVTLRCSPKSGHDTVSWYQQALGQGPQFIFQYYEEEERQRGNFPDRFSGHQFPNYSSELNVNALLLGDSALYLCASSYDRASGYTFGSGTRLTVV.

The gene calls are TRBV6-2 or TRBV6-3 and TRBJ2-7; D possibly corresponds to TRBD2 (6 bases). V was shortened by 6 bases and J by 2 bases, with 20 bases between the two germline ends. In germline, CDR1 is MNHEY, CDR2 SVGEGT. CDR3 length: 16 residues. The CDR3 sequence is CASSDGPGSRTYEQYF. CDR3 sequence (DNA): TGTGCCAGCAGCGACGGCCCCGGGAGTCGGACCTACGAGCAGTACTTC.

V and J are TRBV11-2 and TRBJ2-5, with 12 bases aligning to TRBD2. The CDR3 is made up of 22 amino acids. Germline V gene lookup returns CDR1 SGHAT and CDR2 FQNNGV. J gave up 1 base and V 6 bases, and 24 bases lay outside the gene matches. The CDR3 here is CASSPRVFGLAGREGRQETQYF. CDR3 sequence (DNA): TGTGCCAGCAGTCCACGCGTGTTCGGACTAGCGGGACGCGAAGGCCGCCAAGAGACCCAGTACTTC.

V gene TRBV19 combines with J gene TRBJ2-7; TRBD2 matches at 7 bases. The CDR3 is made up of 16 amino acids. Germline CDR1 reads LNHDA; CDR2 reads SQIVND (reference sequence). V shed 5 bases, J shed 4 bases, and the junction held 14 bases outside the gene matches. The CDR3 DNA follows: TGTGCCAGTAGTTTGGGATTTGGGGCGGGAGCTTACGAGCAGTACTTC. Its protein product is CASSLGFGAGAYEQYF.

This clone has a single count. The rearrangement links TRBV5-1 to TRBJ2-2; D perhaps matches TRBD2 (6 bases). V shed 3 bases and J shed 7 bases, with 19 bases lying between them. Germline CDR1 SGHRS, CDR2 YFSETQ. This CDR3 spans 16 amino acids. The DNA of the CDR3 is TGCGCCAGCAGCTACGACAGCCTTCGGGGGTACGGGGAGCTGTTTTTT. Protein product: CASSYDSLRGYGELFF.

The rearrangement uses TRBV7-3 and TRBJ2-5, with TRBD1 identical over 9 bases. In germline, CDR1 is SGHTA, CDR2 FQGTGA. V shed 5 bases, J shed 6 bases, and the junction held 4 bases outside the gene matches. The CDR3 has 13 amino acids. The CDR3 coding sequence is TGTGCCAGCAGCAGCGGGACAGGGCAGACCCAGTACTTC. It codes for CASSSGTGQTQYF.

The chain couples TRBV20-1 to TRBJ2-3; 13 nucleotides align to TRBD2. CDR1 and CDR2 from the germline V gene are DFQATT and SNEGSKA (reference sequence). With V trimmed by 3 bases and J by 2 bases, 11 bases remained unmatched. The CDR3 is 18 amino acids. CDR3 sequence reads: CSASLTSGRAPYTDTQYF. In nucleotides, the CDR3 is TGCAGTGCTAGTTTAACTAGCGGGAGGGCCCCTTACACAGATACGCAGTATTTT.

The chain couples TRBV2 to TRBJ2-7; D gene ambiguous. CDR1 is SNHLY, CDR2 FYNNEI, per germline. This CDR3 comprises 8 residues. With 11 bases removed from V and 5 bases from J, the gap between germline ends came to 4 bases. The CDR3 here is CAVNEQYF. DNA of the CDR3: TGTGCCGTCAACGAGCAGTACTTC.

In its sample, this clone was seen once. This rearrangement joins TRBV7-2 to TRBJ1-4, with D perhaps matching TRBD1 (6 bases). The CDR3 sequence is 16 residues long. The germline CDR1 and CDR2 sequences are SGHTA and FQGNSA. Trimming shortened V by 5 bases and J by 4 bases, and 17 bases separated the two germline ends. The CDR3 DNA reads TGTGCCAGCAGCCCTCCGCTAACAGGGTATAATGAAAAACTGTTTTTT. Its translation is CASSPPLTGYNEKLFF.

The V gene is TRBV23-1, the J gene TRBJ2-1; 11 positions agree with TRBD2. TRBV23-1 is designated an ORF whose function remains uncertain. There are 19 residues in the CDR3. Unmatched junction bases numbered 21, after V lost 0 bases and J lost 14 bases. Written as DNA, the CDR3 is TGCGCCAGCAGTCAATCGTTAGTGACTCAGGGACTAGCGGATAAAAGGGAGTTCTTC. Translating it yields CASSQSLVTQGLADKREFF.

The chain couples TRBV15 to TRBJ1-2; 9 positions agree with TRBD1. Per the germline V gene, CDR1 is LNHNV and CDR2 is YYDKDF (reference sequence). The CDR3 consists of 16 residues. J gave up 5 bases and V 0 bases, and 7 bases lay outside the gene matches. The CDR3 DNA is TGTGCCACCAGCAGAGATCTACAGGGGGCTTGGTATGGCTACACCTTC. Translating it yields CATSRDLQGAWYGYTF.